This TCR beta chain was sequenced for a study of T cells in localized non-small cell lung cancer. The germline gives CDR1 SNHLY, CDR2 FYNNEI. The V segment lost 6 bases and the J segment 9 bases; nucleotides outside the gene matches: 4. This CDR3 spans 13 amino acids. Study-wide results and limits: Prolonged overall survival went with higher T cell density in the blood. Turning up in adjacent lung were a median 57 of the top 100 tumor clones. The study found T cell clonality highest in uninvolved adjacent lung, above tumor.

The table came from immunoSEQ multiplex PCR; TCRdb's copy has only in-frame clones and leaves some out. The data hold approximately 54,000 clones, with about four fifths observed a single time. Notes on this clone: Antigen specificity is unknown.

This TCR was recovered from a female donor aged 60 or older with stage II squamous cell lung carcinoma. J is TRBJ1-6 and V is TRBV2; the match to TRBD1 covers 8 bases. The specimen was peripheral blood, collected before any cancer treatment. The CDR3 DNA sequence: TGTGCCAGCAGACAGGGGGGAAGTTCACCCCTCCACTTT. This translates into CASRQGGSSPLHF.